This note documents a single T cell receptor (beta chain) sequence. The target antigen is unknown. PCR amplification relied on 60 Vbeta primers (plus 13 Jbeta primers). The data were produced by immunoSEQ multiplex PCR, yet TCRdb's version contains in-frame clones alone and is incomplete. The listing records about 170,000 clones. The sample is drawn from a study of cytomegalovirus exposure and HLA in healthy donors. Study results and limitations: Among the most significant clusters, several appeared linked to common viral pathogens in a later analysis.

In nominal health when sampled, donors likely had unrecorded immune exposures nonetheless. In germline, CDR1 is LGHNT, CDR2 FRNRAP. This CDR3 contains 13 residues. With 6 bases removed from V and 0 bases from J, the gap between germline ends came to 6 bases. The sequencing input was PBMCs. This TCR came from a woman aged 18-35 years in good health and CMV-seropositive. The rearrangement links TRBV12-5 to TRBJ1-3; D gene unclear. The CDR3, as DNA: TGTGCTAGTGGAATGAGCTCTGGAAACACCATATATTTT. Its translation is CASGMSSGNTIYF. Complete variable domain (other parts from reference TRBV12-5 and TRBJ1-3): DARVTQTPRHKVTEMGQEVTMRCQPILGHNTVFWYRQTMMQGLELLAYFRNRAPLDDSGMPKDRFSAEMPDATLATLKIQPSEPRDSAVYFCASGMSSGNTIYFGEGSWLTVV.